Shown below are 12 T cell receptor beta chains from a single sample sequenced in a study of CD8 T cells in Susac syndrome. RNA, at about 0.5 to 1 ug, was reverse transcribed with random hexamers. From the immunoSEQ multiplex PCR reads, TCRdb called clonotypes with MiXCR, one entry per CDR3 protein. This sample yields roughly 88,000 distinct CDR3 sequences, of which around 96% are seen a single time; around 0.43% belongs to the top ten. Specimen: CD8+ T cells from PBMCs. The source is a human donor with Susac syndrome.

CDR3 bases: TGTGCCAGCAGTTACCAGGGAAGTGGTTCACCCCTCCACTTT. This codes for CASSYQGSGSPLHF. The rearrangement joins TRBV6-2 or TRBV6-3 to TRBJ1-6, with a tentative D call TRBD1 (5 bases). V lost 2 bases and J lost 9, with 11 bases in between. This CDR3 region has 14 residues. Germline values: CDR1 MNHEY, CDR2 SVGEGT.

This chain uses TRBV7-9 with TRBJ2-1, with TRBD2 identical over 7 bases. The junction had 5 bases not matched to a gene; V was cut back by 4 bases and J by 8 bases. Germline V gene lookup returns CDR1 SEHNR and CDR2 FQNEAQ (reference sequence). The CDR3 extends over 13 amino acids. CDR3 DNA: TGTGCCAGCAGCTCACTCCTAGCGGATGAGCAGTTCTTC. This translates into CASSSLLADEQFF.

This chain connects TRBV20-1 to TRBJ2-5, with TRBD1 matching 7 bases. CDR3 length: 15 amino acids. Germline V lookup: CDR1 DFQATT, CDR2 SNEGSKA (reference sequence). V shed 5 bases, J shed 4 bases, and the junction held 13 bases outside the gene matches. The DNA for the CDR3 is TGCAGTGCTGGGGAACAGGGGCTGGGGTTAGAGACCCAGTACTTC. Its translation is CSAGEQGLGLETQYF.

This chain links TRBV27 with TRBJ2-1; no definite D call. CDR3 length: 13 residues. The V end lost 4 bases, the J end lost 3 bases, and 7 bases lay between the germline ends. Germline CDR1 reads MNHEY; CDR2 reads SMNVEV (reference sequence). In DNA, the CDR3 is TGTGCCAGCAGTTATCCTGGCTACAATGAGCAGTTCTTC. Translation: CASSYPGYNEQFF.

The chain uses TRBV2 and TRBJ2-3; TRBD2 matches 8 bases. Germline V gene data show CDR1 as SNHLY and CDR2 as FYNNEI. After removal of 8 bases from V and 1 base from J, the junction contained 14 bases not matched to a gene. The CDR3 runs to 17 residues. The CDR3 DNA reads as TGTGCCAGCCCGCTTAGGCGGAGCGGGGGCCGCACAGATACGCAGTATTTT. This codes for CASPLRRSGGRTDTQYF.

This chain links TRBV2 with TRBJ2-3, with D perhaps given as TRBD1 or TRBD2 (5 bases each). The V gene's germline CDR1 is SNHLY and CDR2 FYNNEI. The CDR3 is 14 residues long. V was clipped by 8 bases and J by 0 bases, with 12 bases between them. The CDR3 bases are TGTGCCAGCCCCGGGACCGGTAGCACAGATACGCAGTATTTT. Residues: CASPGTGSTDTQYF.

The rearrangement uses TRBV28 and TRBJ2-7; tentatively, D is TRBD1 or TRBD2 (5 bases each). The CDR3 extends over 14 amino acids. Trimming shortened V by 3 bases and J by 3 bases, and 12 bases separated the two germline ends. The germline V gene encodes CDR1 MDHEN and CDR2 SYDVKM. CDR3 in amino acids: CASSFLGEGYEQYF. The CDR3 bases are TGTGCCAGCAGTTTTTTGGGGGAAGGCTACGAGCAGTACTTC.

The chain joins TRBV19 to TRBJ2-7, with D unresolved. Trimming removed 2 bases at V and 4 bases at J, with 12 bases between. Germline CDR1 and CDR2: LNHDA and SQIVND (reference sequence). There are 14 residues in the CDR3. The CDR3 loop reads CASSIWGIGYEQYF. The CDR3 nucleotides are TGTGCCAGTAGTATATGGGGAATCGGATACGAGCAGTACTTC.

The chain recombines TRBV5-6 with TRBJ2-2, with D hard to call. This CDR3 comprises 18 residues. Trimming left V 1 base short and J 1 base short, with 17 bases between. Looked up from germline, CDR1 is SGHDT and CDR2 is YYEEEE. The CDR3 DNA sequence: TGTGCCAGCAGCTTGTTTGGTGCAATCGGAGTGAACACCGGGGAGCTGTTTTTT. Its protein is CASSLFGAIGVNTGELFF.

The chain employs TRBV13 and TRBJ2-2; TRBD2 might be the D (6 bases). CDR3 length: 16 amino acids. Trimming shortened V by 1 base and J by 1 base, and 10 bases separated the two germline ends. Germline V CDR1 and CDR2: PRHDT, FYEKMQ (reference sequence). The CDR3 coding sequence is TGTGCCAGCAGCTTAGACGCTAGCGAGAACACCGGGGAGCTGTTTTTT. It codes for CASSLDASENTGELFF.

CDR3 region: CASSRRKNIQYF. The CDR3 DNA reads TGTGCCAGCAGCCGAAGAAAAAACATTCAGTACTTC. The chain is built from TRBV7-9 and TRBJ2-4; no definite D call. Trimming pared 5 bases from V and 4 bases from J, leaving 6 bases between. The CDR3 consists of 12 residues. The germline V gene has CDR1 SEHNR and CDR2 FQNEAQ (reference sequence).

The V call is TRBV9, the J call TRBJ2-1, with 8 bases fitting TRBD2. This CDR3 has 18 residues. V trimming: 3 bases; J trimming: 2 bases; junction bases outside the gene matches: 13. Germline values: CDR1 SGDLS, CDR2 YYNGEE. The CDR3 bases are TGTGCCAGCAGCGACGGTATGTTTTCCGGGAGGGCCTACAATGAGCAGTTCTTC. Amino acids: CASSDGMFSGRAYNEQFF.